Reported below is one T cell receptor (beta chain). Its specificity is not known. This sample is drawn from a study of radiation and T cells in renal cell carcinoma. Study outcomes and limitations: No pretreatment tumor biopsies were available for baseline clonotypes. From baseline, blood top tumor clonotypes peaked at 2 weeks post-radiation.

This CDR3 spans 14 amino acids. Trimming took 5 bases from V and 6 from J; bases not matched to a gene: 9. The germline V gene encodes CDR1 MRHNA and CDR2 SNTAGT. Profiled with immunoSEQ multiplex PCR; TCRdb holds only in-frame clones, not every one. The sample yields tens of thousands of clones, roughly 79% seen once. The time point denotes: blood 2 weeks post-SBRT. As to treatment: 15 Gy SBRT to primary tumor, nephrectomy 4 weeks later. Blood was sampled at baseline, 2 weeks and 4 weeks after SBRT. The tumor was a clear cell renal cell carcinoma. The source of this sequence is a man aged 55-75 years with renal cell carcinoma. Source: blood, taken from a patient whose treatment included radiotherapy and nephrectomy. V and J are TRBV6-4 and TRBJ1-2; 7 bases agree with TRBD1. The CDR3 coding sequence is TGTGCCAGCAGTCCAGGAGAGGGGGCTCATGGCTACACCTTC. Translated, it gives CASSPGEGAHGYTF.